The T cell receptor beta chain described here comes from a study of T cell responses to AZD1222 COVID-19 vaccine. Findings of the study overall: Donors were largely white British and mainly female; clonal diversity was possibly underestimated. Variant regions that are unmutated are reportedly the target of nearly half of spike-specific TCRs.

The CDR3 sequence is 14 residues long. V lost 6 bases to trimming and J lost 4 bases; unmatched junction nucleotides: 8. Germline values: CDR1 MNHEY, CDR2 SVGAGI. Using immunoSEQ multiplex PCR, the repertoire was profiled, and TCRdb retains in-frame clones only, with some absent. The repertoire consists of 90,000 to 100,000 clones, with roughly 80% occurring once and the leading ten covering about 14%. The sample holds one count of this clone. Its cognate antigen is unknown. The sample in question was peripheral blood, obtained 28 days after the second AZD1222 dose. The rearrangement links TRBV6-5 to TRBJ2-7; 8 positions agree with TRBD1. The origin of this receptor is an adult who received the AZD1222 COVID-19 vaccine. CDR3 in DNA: TGTGCCAGCAGCCGGGACAGGAGGGAGTACGAGCAGTACTTC. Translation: CASSRDRREYEQYF.